This TCR beta chain was sequenced for a study of blood T cell repertoires in COVID-19. About the study: COVID-19 samples from acute and convalescent phases originated in the United States, Italy and Spain.

The V and J ends lost 0 bases and 5 bases, in that order; junction bases with no gene match: 10. The CDR3 covers 17 residues. Germline V gene sequence: CDR1 LGHDT, CDR2 YNNKEL (reference sequence). The repertoire was sequenced with immunoSEQ multiplex PCR; TCRdb's copy has only in-frame clones and lacks some. The data hold 20,000 or so clones, with 88% observed a single time. The sample was PBMCs or T cells enriched from blood (not recorded which). The J gene is TRBJ2-3, the V gene TRBV3-1 (or the pseudogene TRBV3-2); 8 bases map to TRBD1. The sequence came from a woman in her thirties who had recovered from COVID-19. CDR3 sequence: CASSQEGRGRKGDTQYF. The CDR3 DNA is TGTGCCAGCAGCCAAGAGGGCAGGGGGCGGAAGGGAGATACGCAGTATTTT.